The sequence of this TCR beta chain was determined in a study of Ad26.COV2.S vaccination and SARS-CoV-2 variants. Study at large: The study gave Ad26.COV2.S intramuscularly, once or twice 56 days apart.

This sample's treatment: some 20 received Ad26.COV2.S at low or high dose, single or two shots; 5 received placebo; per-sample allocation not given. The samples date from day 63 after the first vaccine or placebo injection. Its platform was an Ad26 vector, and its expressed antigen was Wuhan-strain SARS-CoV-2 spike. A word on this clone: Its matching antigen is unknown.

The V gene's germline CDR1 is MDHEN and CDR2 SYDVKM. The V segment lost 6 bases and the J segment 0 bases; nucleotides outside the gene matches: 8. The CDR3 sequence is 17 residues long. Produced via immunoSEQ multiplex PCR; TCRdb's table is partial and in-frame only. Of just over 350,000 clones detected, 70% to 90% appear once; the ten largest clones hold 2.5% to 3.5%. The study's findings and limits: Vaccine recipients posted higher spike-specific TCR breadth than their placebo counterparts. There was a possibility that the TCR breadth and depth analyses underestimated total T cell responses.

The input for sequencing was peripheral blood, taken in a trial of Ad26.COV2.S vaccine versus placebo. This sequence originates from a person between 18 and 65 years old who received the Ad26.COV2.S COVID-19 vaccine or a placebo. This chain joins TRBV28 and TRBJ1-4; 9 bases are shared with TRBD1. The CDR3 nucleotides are TGTGCCAGCAGCCTGGGACAGGGAAAAACAACTAATGAAAAACTGTTTTTT. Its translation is CASSLGQGKTTNEKLFF.